Each of the 27 T cell receptor beta chains below was sequenced from the same sample in a study of blood T cell repertoires in COVID-19. This table comes from immunoSEQ multiplex PCR, and its TCRdb copy is limited to in-frame clones, with some not included. This sample has about 310,000 clones, with around 86% found just once. Material for sequencing was peripheral blood. The receptors shown here come from a man aged 50 to 60 with active or convalescent COVID-19.

The rearrangement links TRBV4-1 to TRBJ2-7, with D unclear. The CDR3 is made up of 15 amino acids. Germline V gene sequence: CDR1 MGHRA, CDR2 YSYEKL. Trimming left V 4 bases short and J 3 bases short, with 16 bases between. The CDR3 region is CASSPSWAMSYEQYF. CDR3 bases: TGCGCCAGCAGCCCATCCTGGGCCATGAGCTACGAGCAGTACTTC.

On this clone: Sequence at one end of the junction differs from germline and may be a read error. V is TRBV12-3 or TRBV12-4 and J is TRBJ1-2; 9 positions match TRBD1. This CDR3 is built from 12 residues. CDR3 sequence reads: CASSLGTGPLSF. In DNA form, the CDR3 reads TGTGCCAGCAGTCTGGGGACAGGGCCTCTTTCCTTC.

The chain employs TRBV4-1 and TRBJ1-4, with a tentative D call TRBD1 (5 bases). The V gene's germline CDR1 is MGHRA and CDR2 YSYEKL. V was shortened by 4 bases and J by 5 bases, with 20 bases between the two germline ends. CDR3 size: 17 residues. CDR3 amino acids: CASSLTQGGFGNEKLFF. The DNA of the CDR3 is TGCGCCAGCAGCCTAACGCAGGGAGGGTTTGGGAATGAAAAACTGTTTTTT.

The chain uses TRBV5-1 and TRBJ1-6; 7 bases agree with TRBD1. Trimming cost V 7 bases and J 8 bases; bases outside gene matches: 6. This CDR3 has 13 residues. From germline, CDR1 is SGHRS and CDR2 YFSETQ. The CDR3 loop is CASSRDRDSPLHF. The DNA for the CDR3 is TGCGCCAGCTCCCGGGACAGAGATTCACCCCTCCACTTT. The variable domain in full, with the rest retrieved from reference TRBV5-1 and TRBJ1-6, is KAGVTQTPRYLIKTRGQQVTLSCSPISGHRSVSWYQQTPGQGLQFLFEYFSETQRNKGNFPGRFSGRQFSNSRSEMNVSTLELGDSALYLCASSRDRDSPLHFGNGTRLTVT.

The sample holds one count of this clone. J is TRBJ2-5 and V is TRBV6-5; a weak D match, TRBD2 (5 bases). CDR1 and CDR2 from the germline V gene are MNHEY and SVGAGI. Between the trimmed V and J ends, which lost 9 bases and 4 bases, there was a span of 12 bases. This CDR3 contains 12 residues. The DNA of the CDR3 is TGTGCCAGTCGGAGGACGCCAGAGACCCAGTACTTC. It yields the protein CASRRTPETQYF.

This chain joins TRBV19 and TRBJ1-3, with unresolved D. Germline V gene data show CDR1 as LNHDA and CDR2 as SQIVND (reference sequence). The germline V and J ends were trimmed by 4 bases and 3 bases, with 19 bases remaining between them. CDR3 length: 17 amino acids. The CDR3 region is CASSSPPGRMDGNTIYF. As DNA, the CDR3 is TGTGCCAGTAGTAGCCCACCCGGGAGGATGGATGGAAACACCATATATTTT. The full variable domain, its missing parts supplied by reference TRBV19 and TRBJ1-3, is DGGITQSPKYLFRKEGQNVTLSCEQNLNHDAMYWYRQDPGQGLRLIYYSQIVNDFQKGDIAEGYSVSREKKESFPLTVTSAQKNPTAFYLCASSSPPGRMDGNTIYFGEGSWLTVV.

This sequence joins TRBV30 and TRBJ2-3; the match to TRBD1 covers 7 bases. Germline assignment: CDR1 GTSNPN and CDR2 SVGIG (reference sequence). The CDR3 totals 16 residues. V shed 3 bases and J 2 bases; nucleotides not matched to a gene: 11. In nucleotides, the CDR3 is TGTGCCTGGAGCGCCGAGGGGGACAGTTACACAGATACGCAGTATTTT. Translating gives CAWSAEGDSYTDTQYF. The full variable domain, its missing parts supplied by reference TRBV30 and TRBJ2-3, is SQTIHQWPATLVQPVGSPLSLECTVEGTSNPNLYWYRQAAGRGLQLLFYSVGIGQISSEVPQNLSASRPQDRQFILSSKKLLLSDSGFYLCAWSAEGDSYTDTQYFGPGTRLTVL.

The chain has TRBV5-6 and TRBJ2-1; 7 bases align to TRBD2. Germline lookup yields CDR1 SGHDT and CDR2 YYEEEE. After removal of 5 bases from V and 1 base from J, the junction contained 9 bases not matched to a gene. CDR3 length: 16 residues. The CDR3 region has the DNA TGTGCCAGCAGGCCTGTATTCGGGGGGTCCTACAATGAGCAGTTCTTC. This gives the protein CASRPVFGGSYNEQFF.

The gene calls are TRBV5-1 and TRBJ2-2, with 8 bases that match TRBD2. Germline CDR1 reads SGHRS; CDR2 reads YFSETQ. This CDR3 is built from 15 residues. The junction had 9 bases not matched to a gene; V was cut back by 4 bases and J by 7 bases. The CDR3 DNA reads TGCGCCAGCAGCCTTAGGGCGGGGGGCTTCGGGGAGCTGTTTTTT. It encodes CASSLRAGGFGELFF.

The chain employs TRBV7-6 and TRBJ2-7, with 11 bases that match TRBD2. Germline CDR1 SGHVS, CDR2 FNYEAQ. The CDR3 is 16 residues long. V gave up 6 bases and J gave up 7 bases; unmatched junction bases: 14. The CDR3 spells CASSSGRTSGGEEQYF. The CDR3 DNA reads as TGTGCCAGCAGTTCCGGGCGTACTAGCGGGGGAGAGGAGCAGTACTTC.

The chain joins TRBV27 to TRBJ2-2, with a tentative D call TRBD1 (5 bases). The germline gives CDR1 MNHEY, CDR2 SMNVEV (reference sequence). V was trimmed by 5 bases and J by 3 bases, leaving 10 bases between them. The CDR3 extends over 14 amino acids. CDR3 in DNA: TGTGCCAGCAGTATGAACAGGTACACCGGGGAGCTGTTTTTT. This gives the protein CASSMNRYTGELFF.

The chain couples TRBV24-1 to TRBJ2-3, with a possible D match to TRBD2 (6 bases). The germline gives CDR1 KGHDR, CDR2 SFDVKD. The CDR3 covers 14 residues. V lost 5 bases to trimming and J lost 0 bases, with 8 bases between them. CDR3 bases: TGTGCCACCAGTGCGGGGAGGAGCACAGATACGCAGTATTTT. Protein sequence: CATSAGRSTDTQYF.

The rearrangement joins TRBV18 to TRBJ2-1, with D maybe TRBD1 (5 bases). The germline V and J ends were trimmed by 3 bases and 5 bases, with 14 bases remaining between them. The CDR3 sequence is 15 residues long. The germline V gene has CDR1 KGHSH and CDR2 LQKENI. In DNA, the CDR3 is TGTGCCAGCTCACCCTTGGCAGGGCTCGACAATGAGCAGTTCTTC. Translation: CASSPLAGLDNEQFF.

The rearrangement links TRBV28 to TRBJ1-6; 9 positions match TRBD1. This CDR3 comprises 16 residues. Germline CDR1 reads MDHEN; CDR2 reads SYDVKM. Trimming cost V 5 bases and J 10 bases; bases outside gene matches: 12. The CDR3 sequence is CASSPPGTGIQSPLHF. Here the CDR3 DNA reads TGTGCCAGCAGTCCCCCCGGGACAGGGATACAGTCACCCCTCCACTTT.

V is TRBV9 and J is TRBJ2-2; 13 bases match TRBD2. Germline V gene sequence: CDR1 SGDLS, CDR2 YYNGEE. Losses at the gene ends were 4 bases for V and 1 base for J; bases not matched to a gene: 4. The CDR3 length is 17 residues. The DNA for the CDR3 is TGTGCCAGCAGCCTGGGACTAGCGGGGTTGAACACCGGGGAGCTGTTTTTT. Translating gives CASSLGLAGLNTGELFF.

The table lists this clone with a few counts. V and J are TRBV4-2 and TRBJ1-5, with D uncertain. This CDR3 is built from 16 residues. The germline gives CDR1 LGHNA, CDR2 YNFKEQ. Trimming cost V 3 bases and J 1 base, with 13 bases left between them. As DNA, the CDR3 is TGTGCCAGCAGCCAGAACTGGGAGGTCAGCAATCAGCCCCAGCATTTT. Translated: CASSQNWEVSNQPQHF.

This chain connects TRBV7-3 to TRBJ2-5; 11 positions agree with TRBD2. The junction had 4 bases not matched to a gene; V was cut back by 5 bases and J by 8 bases. CDR3 length equals 13 residues. CDR1 is SGHTA and CDR2 is FQGTGA in the germline V gene. The CDR3: CASSRTSGSTQYF. The CDR3 region has the DNA TGTGCCAGCAGCCGCACTAGCGGGAGCACCCAGTACTTC.

This rearrangement joins TRBV25-1 to TRBJ1-6; D unresolved. The CDR3 runs 14 residues. Per the germline V gene, CDR1 is MGHDK and CDR2 is SYGVNS. Trimming removed 0 bases at V and 7 bases at J, with 7 bases between. CDR3 in amino acids: CASSEYGQNSPLHF. The CDR3 nucleotides read TGTGCCAGCAGTGAATATGGGCAAAATTCACCCCTCCACTTT.

The chain couples TRBV19 to TRBJ1-2, with TRBD1 identical over 8 bases. Unmatched junction bases numbered 6, after V lost 5 bases and J lost 4 bases. The CDR3 runs 14 residues. The germline gives CDR1 LNHDA, CDR2 SQIVND (reference sequence). CDR3 residues: CASSGTGTGYGYTF. The CDR3 DNA sequence: TGTGCCAGTAGTGGAACCGGGACAGGCTATGGCTACACCTTC.

This clone was observed a few times. J is TRBJ2-3 and V is TRBV28; possible D gene TRBD2, 6 bases. Trimming removed 6 bases at V and 5 bases at J, with 15 bases between. The length of the CDR3 is 14 residues. CDR1 is MDHEN, CDR2 SYDVKM, per germline. The CDR3 region has the DNA TGTGCCAGCAGACCAGGGTCGGAGGGAGATACGCAGTATTTT. It is translated as CASRPGSEGDTQYF.

This clone turned up a few times. The rearrangement uses TRBV10-3 and TRBJ1-4; TRBD1 might be the D (5 bases). V was shortened by 6 bases and J by 3 bases, with 14 bases between the two germline ends. Germline CDR1 reads ENHRY; CDR2 reads SYGVKD. This CDR3 contains 15 residues. The CDR3 sequence: CAISRAGEPNEKLFF. CDR3 DNA sequence: TGTGCCATCAGCCGAGCGGGGGAACCTAATGAAAAACTGTTTTTT.

V and J are TRBV28 and TRBJ1-2; a possible D gene is TRBD1 (6 bases). CDR1 is MDHEN and CDR2 is SYDVKM in the germline V gene. V shed 1 base and J shed 4 bases, with 10 bases lying between them. The CDR3 spans 14 residues. CDR3 sequence (DNA): TGTGCCAGCAGTTTATCCGGGGGGCTCTATGGCTACACCTTC. Translating gives CASSLSGGLYGYTF.

The chain is built from TRBV19 and TRBJ2-7; perhaps TRBD2 as D (6 bases). CDR1 is LNHDA, CDR2 SQIVND, per germline (reference sequence). V lost 1 base and J 0 bases, leaving 7 bases between the germline ends. The CDR3 contains 14 residues. CDR3 region: CASSIGEDSYEQYF. The CDR3 region has the DNA TGTGCCAGTAGTATAGGGGAGGACTCCTACGAGCAGTACTTC. Supplemented by reference TRBV19 and TRBJ2-7, the full variable domain reads DGGITQSPKYLFRKEGQNVTLSCEQNLNHDAMYWYRQDPGQGLRLIYYSQIVNDFQKGDIAEGYSVSREKKESFPLTVTSAQKNPTAFYLCASSIGEDSYEQYFGPGTRLTVT.

The chain joins TRBV11-3 to TRBJ2-3, with 7 bases fitting TRBD1. The CDR3 consists of 15 residues. V lost 5 bases and J lost 5; bases outside the gene matches: 10. Germline-derived CDR1 and CDR2 are SGHNT and YENEEA. The CDR3 bases are TGTGCCAGCAGCCTCCAGACCGGGACAGAAGATACGCAGTATTTT. It is translated as CASSLQTGTEDTQYF.

This sequence joins TRBV6-6 and TRBJ2-1, with D possibly being TRBD2 (7 bases). From germline, CDR1 is MNHNY and CDR2 SVGAGI (reference sequence). The V end lost 9 bases, the J end lost 3 bases, and 18 bases lay between the germline ends. The CDR3 is 15 residues long. CDR3 sequence reads: CASKGGPDIYNEQFF. The CDR3 bases are TGTGCCAGTAAGGGGGGGCCGGACATCTACAATGAGCAGTTCTTC.

The chain carries TRBV25-1 and TRBJ2-3; D not certain. Trimming removed 8 bases at V and 4 bases at J, with 16 bases between. Germline values: CDR1 MGHDK, CDR2 SYGVNS. This CDR3 has 14 amino acids. The chain's CDR3 is CASAPLRVADTQYF. The CDR3 nucleotides read TGTGCCAGCGCGCCCCTTCGGGTGGCAGATACGCAGTATTTT.

This clone was seen a handful of times. The chain recombines TRBV6-2 or TRBV6-3 with TRBJ2-3; TRBD2 matches at 7 bases. This CDR3 is 16 amino acids long. Per germline, CDR1 MNHEY and CDR2 SVGEGT. V shed 1 base, J shed 0 bases, and the junction held 4 bases outside the gene matches. The CDR3 sequence is CASSYWEGTSTDTQYF. CDR3 DNA: TGTGCCAGCAGTTACTGGGAGGGGACTAGCACAGATACGCAGTATTTT.